The 8 T cell receptor beta chains presented below share a single source sample, sequenced in a study of response to subunit inactivated influenza vaccine. TCRdb called the RT-PCR reads again in MiXCR, with one record for every CDR3 protein. Seen here are about 500,000 distinct CDR3 sequences, about 15% observed once, and the top ten hold 3%. Sequencing used CD4+ T cells sorted from PBMCs, obtained around 25 months after vaccination. Receptors were obtained from a man aged 50 to 75 who received an inactivated influenza vaccine.

This clonotype was detected a few times. The chain has TRBV7-2 and TRBJ1-2; D is perhaps TRBD1 (5 bases). From germline, CDR1 is SGHTA and CDR2 FQGNSA. This CDR3 has 12 residues. The germline V and J ends were trimmed by 5 bases and 8 bases, with 12 bases remaining between them. In DNA form, the CDR3 reads TGTGCCAGCAGCCATACAGGTGAAGGCTACACCTTC. Translating it yields CASSHTGEGYTF.

This clonotype was counted only a few times. The chain couples TRBV5-1 to TRBJ2-1; 7 bases are shared with TRBD1. The CDR3 loop spans 14 amino acids. CDR1 and CDR2 (germline): SGHRS, YFSETQ. The V segment lost 5 bases and the J segment 0 bases; nucleotides outside the gene matches: 2. CDR3 in DNA: TGCGCCAGCAGGGGGACAGTCTCCTACAATGAGCAGTTCTTC. Protein sequence: CASRGTVSYNEQFF.

The chain joins TRBV18 to TRBJ2-1, with D hard to call. Germline V gene sequence: CDR1 KGHSH, CDR2 LQKENI. The CDR3 has 11 amino acids. Trimming stripped 2 bases from V and 10 bases from J, with 6 bases between. CDR3 residues: CASSPDIEQFF. CDR3 DNA sequence: TGTGCCAGCTCACCAGACATAGAGCAGTTCTTC.

On this clonotype itself: This may stem from a read error, because a much larger clone lies one nucleotide away. The chain joins TRBV12-3 or TRBV12-4 to TRBJ2-5, with 9 bases lining up with TRBD1. The CDR3 totals 15 residues. V shed 7 bases and J 2 bases; nucleotides not matched to a gene: 8. The CDR3 region is CASNRGQGRQETQYF. The CDR3 nucleotides are TGTGCCAGCAATAGGGGACAGGGACGTCAAGAGACCCAGTACTTC.

This chain links TRBV20-1 with TRBJ2-3; tentatively, D is TRBD1 (5 bases). The ends were cut back, 5 bases at V and 3 bases at J, with 9 bases in the middle. The CDR3 loop spans 12 amino acids. The germline V gene encodes CDR1 DFQATT and CDR2 SNEGSKA (reference sequence). The CDR3 DNA sequence: TGCAGTGCTGGGGCGCGGACAGATACGCAGTATTTT. It codes for CSAGARTDTQYF.

There are many counts of this clonotype. The CDR3 coding sequence is TGTGCCAGCAGCTTAGAATTATACAGCAAAGAGACCCAGTACTTC. Protein sequence: CASSLELYSKETQYF. V gene TRBV7-9 combines with J gene TRBJ2-5; D is ambiguous. The CDR3 is 15 amino acids. Germline assignment: CDR1 SEHNR and CDR2 FQNEAQ (reference sequence). The V end lost 1 base, the J end lost 3 bases, and 12 bases lay between the germline ends.

There are a few counts of this clonotype. The chain carries TRBV10-3 and TRBJ2-1; 10 nucleotides match TRBD2. The V gene end was trimmed by 3 bases and the J gene end by 7 bases; junction bases not matched to a gene: 6. This CDR3 has 15 amino acids. CDR1 is ENHRY and CDR2 is SYGVKD in the germline V gene. This CDR3 is CAISEQLAGNNEQFF. DNA of the CDR3: TGTGCCATCAGTGAACAACTAGCGGGGAATAATGAGCAGTTCTTC.

In its sample, this clonotype was seen a few times. The V call is TRBV7-2, the J call TRBJ1-2; no firm D call. Germline V lookup: CDR1 SGHTA, CDR2 FQGNSA. Between the trimmed V and J ends, which lost 5 bases and 0 bases, there was a span of 10 bases. The CDR3 spans 14 residues. DNA of the CDR3: TGTGCCAGCAGCCTTTGGCAGACTAACTATGGCTACACCTTC. Translation: CASSLWQTNYGYTF.